The following is a T cell receptor (beta chain) sequence with its context. Its antigen is still unknown. CDR3 length: 11 residues. The ends were cut back, 6 bases at V and 13 bases at J, with 16 bases in the middle. Germline V gives CDR1 SGHAT, CDR2 FQNNGV. The sample originates from a study of identical twins. Via MiXCR, TCRdb re-called the 5' RACE reads, giving one row per CDR3 protein. The table lists a few hundred thousand distinct CDR3 sequences, 20% to 30% of them singletons. General study points: A cross-sectional statistical analysis, not follow-up of the same donors, supported the conclusions.

These sequences were also reported in another study, on T cells expressing NK-cell markers.

The receptor's source is a woman aged 18-30 years in good health. The material sequenced was CD4+ T cells sorted from blood. V gene TRBV11-2 combines with J gene TRBJ2-7; possibly TRBD1 or TRBD2 for D (5 bases each). CDR3 residues: CASSSPRDVYF. The CDR3, as DNA: TGTGCCAGCAGTTCCCCCCGGGACGTTTACTTC.